This TCR beta chain comes out of a study of beta chain features in type 1 diabetes. As every portion of the isolated RNA was reverse transcribed, the sequencing read expressed TCRB transcripts. Generated by immunoSEQ multiplex PCR, the TCRdb table keeps only in-frame clones and is missing some. The data show 150,000 to 190,000 clones, about 8.1% seen once. Study results and limitations: Patients' naive, central memory and Treg TCRB repertoires seemed closer to one another than those of healthy donors.

The CDR3 covers 17 residues. The ends lost 7 bases at V and 4 bases at J; junction bases unmatched: 11. The V gene's germline CDR1 is LNHDA and CDR2 SQIVND (reference sequence). Only a few counts were recorded for this clone. Antigen: not known. What was sequenced was central memory CD4+ T cells from blood. The clonotype was recovered from a man aged 18 to 29 in good health. The J gene is TRBJ2-2, the V gene TRBV19; 11 nucleotides align to TRBD1. Written as DNA, the CDR3 is TGTGCCAGTACTACGAGGACAGGGGGCTCCTTCACCGGGGAGCTGTTTTTT. It specifies CASTTRTGGSFTGELFF.